This TCR beta chain came from a study of human T cells and chemical hapten exposure. At the level of the study: The upper back received 0.01% DPC by patch testing, with results read at 6 days. Findings and limits, study-wide: Donors were affected by alopecia, so their immune reaction might vary from that of healthy individuals.

Trimming removed 1 base from V and 4 bases from J; junction bases left unmatched: 8. Germline CDR1 SGHTA, CDR2 FQGTGA. The CDR3 length is 17 residues. Worth noting for this clonotype: Antigen: not known.

Described time point: patch test 1, 2 weeks after DPC sensitization. Sample treatment: therapeutic diphenylcyclopropenone sensitization with weekly scalp DPC. TCRdb recomputed calls from the RACE reads with MiXCR, one row per CDR3 protein. The data contain nearly 350,000 distinct CDR3 sequences, around 7% of them singletons. The TCR was taken from a woman between 18 and 29 years old with alopecia areata. Some clones in this sample may be carry-over from other donors' samples. The sample here was whole blood, taken in connection with sensitization to the hapten diphenylcyclopropenone (DPC). The V call is TRBV7-3, the J call TRBJ2-3; the match to TRBD1 covers 10 bases. CDR3 sequence reads: CASSLKETGGFADTQYF. The CDR3 nucleotides are TGTGCCAGCAGCTTAAAAGAGACAGGGGGCTTTGCAGATACGCAGTATTTT.